This T cell receptor beta chain was obtained from a study of OX40 agonist ivuxolimab in advanced cancers. Study summary: Ivuxolimab doses were 0.01, 0.1, 0.3, 1.5, 3 or 10 mg/kg every 2 weeks.

Systemic immunosuppression or autoimmune disease history was grounds to exclude patients. This clone came up once. Libraries were prepared by immunoSEQ multiplex PCR; TCRdb keeps only in-frame clonotypes and omits some of them. The data hold approximately 100,000 clones, with under 85% observed a single time. This specimen consisted of CD4+ or CD8+ T cells sorted from blood, obtained in a trial of the OX40 agonist ivuxolimab. This clonotype was sampled from an adult with an advanced solid tumor such as melanoma, head and neck, liver or kidney cancer.

The CDR3 sequence is CASSVGGDGYTF. CDR3 DNA sequence: TGTGCCAGCAGCGTAGGGGGTGATGGCTACACCTTC. The chain couples TRBV9 to TRBJ1-2; unclear D gene. The V and J ends lost 0 bases and 6 bases respectively, with 6 bases between them. The length of the CDR3 is 12 residues. The germline V gene encodes CDR1 SGDLS and CDR2 YYNGEE.